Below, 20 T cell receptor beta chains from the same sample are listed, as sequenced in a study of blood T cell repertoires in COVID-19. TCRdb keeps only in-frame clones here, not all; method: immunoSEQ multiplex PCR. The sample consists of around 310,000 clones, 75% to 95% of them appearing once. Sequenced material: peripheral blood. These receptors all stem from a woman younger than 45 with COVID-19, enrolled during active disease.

The CDR3: CASSLKAGRETQYF. CDR3 bases: TGTGCCAGCAGTTTGAAGGCGGGGCGGGAGACCCAGTACTTC. The chain couples TRBV28 to TRBJ2-5; TRBD2 might be the D (6 bases). The V end lost 3 bases, the J end lost 5 bases, and 13 bases lay between the germline ends. CDR1 and CDR2 (germline): MDHEN, SYDVKM. The CDR3 has 14 residues. The whole variable domain, remainder taken from reference TRBV28 and TRBJ2-5, is DVKVTQSSRYLVKRTGEKVFLECVQDMDHENMFWYRQDPGLGLRLIYFSYDVKMKEKGDIPEGYSVSREKKERFSLILESASTNQTSMYLCASSLKAGRETQYFGPGTRLLVL.

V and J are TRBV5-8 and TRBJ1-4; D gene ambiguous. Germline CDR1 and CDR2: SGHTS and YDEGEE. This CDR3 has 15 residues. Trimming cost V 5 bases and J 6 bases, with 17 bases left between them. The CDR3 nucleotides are TGTGCCAGCAGTTTCGGAATCCGGGAGTATGAAAAACTGTTTTTT. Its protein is CASSFGIREYEKLFF.

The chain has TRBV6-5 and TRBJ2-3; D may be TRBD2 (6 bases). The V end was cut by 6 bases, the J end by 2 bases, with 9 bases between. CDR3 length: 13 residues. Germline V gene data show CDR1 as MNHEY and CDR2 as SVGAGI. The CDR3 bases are TGTGCCAGCAGGGGGGGTGCCACAGATACGCAGTATTTT. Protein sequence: CASRGGATDTQYF.

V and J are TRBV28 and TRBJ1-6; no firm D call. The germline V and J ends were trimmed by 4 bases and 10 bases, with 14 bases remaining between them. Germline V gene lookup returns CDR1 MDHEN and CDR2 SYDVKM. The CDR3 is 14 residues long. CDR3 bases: TGTGCCAGCAGTTCTAGAGGGAGTGGGTCACCCCTCCACTTT. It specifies CASSSRGSGSPLHF.

CDR3 sequence reads: CASSQQGDGEKLFF. The CDR3 DNA sequence: TGTGCCAGCAGTCAACAGGGGGATGGAGAAAAACTGTTTTTT. The chain uses TRBV6-5 and TRBJ1-4, with TRBD1 matching 8 bases. J gave up 8 bases and V 5 bases, and 7 bases lay outside the gene matches. CDR1 and CDR2 (germline): MNHEY, SVGAGI. This CDR3 comprises 14 residues.

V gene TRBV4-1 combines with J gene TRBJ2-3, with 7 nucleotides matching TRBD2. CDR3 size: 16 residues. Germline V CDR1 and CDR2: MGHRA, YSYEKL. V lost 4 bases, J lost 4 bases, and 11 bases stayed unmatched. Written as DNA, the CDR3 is TGCGCCAGCAGCCGCCTTAGGGCGGGAGAGGCAGATACGCAGTATTTT. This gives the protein CASSRLRAGEADTQYF.

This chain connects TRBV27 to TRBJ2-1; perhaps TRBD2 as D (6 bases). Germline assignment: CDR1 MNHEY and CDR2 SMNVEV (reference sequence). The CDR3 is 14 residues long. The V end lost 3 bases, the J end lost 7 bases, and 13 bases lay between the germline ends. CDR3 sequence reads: CASSFYGSGNEQFF. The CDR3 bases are TGTGCCAGCAGTTTTTACGGGAGTGGTAATGAGCAGTTCTTC.

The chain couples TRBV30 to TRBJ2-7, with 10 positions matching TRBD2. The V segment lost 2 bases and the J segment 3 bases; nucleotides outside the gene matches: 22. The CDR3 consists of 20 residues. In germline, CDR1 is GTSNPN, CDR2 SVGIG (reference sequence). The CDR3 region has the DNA TGTGCCTGGAGTCCCCTAGGAGCGGGAGGGCCTAACAAGGACCTCTACGAGCAGTACTTC. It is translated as CAWSPLGAGGPNKDLYEQYF.

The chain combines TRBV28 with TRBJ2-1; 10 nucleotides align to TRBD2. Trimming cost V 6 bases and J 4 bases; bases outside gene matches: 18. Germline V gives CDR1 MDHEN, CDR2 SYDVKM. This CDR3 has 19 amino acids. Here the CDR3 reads CASSSGRGLARTFYNEQFF. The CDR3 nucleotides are TGTGCCAGCAGCTCGGGGAGGGGACTAGCGAGAACGTTTTACAATGAGCAGTTCTTC.

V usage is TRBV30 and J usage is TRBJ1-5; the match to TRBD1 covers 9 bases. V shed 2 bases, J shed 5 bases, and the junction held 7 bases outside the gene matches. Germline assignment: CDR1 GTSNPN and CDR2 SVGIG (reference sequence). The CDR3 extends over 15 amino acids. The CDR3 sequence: CAWSSGQGGYQPQHF. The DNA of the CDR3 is TGTGCCTGGAGTTCGGGACAGGGTGGTTATCAGCCCCAGCATTTT. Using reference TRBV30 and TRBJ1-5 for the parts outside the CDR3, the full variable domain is SQTIHQWPATLVQPVGSPLSLECTVEGTSNPNLYWYRQAAGRGLQLLFYSVGIGQISSEVPQNLSASRPQDRQFILSSKKLLLSDSGFYLCAWSSGQGGYQPQHFGDGTRLSIL.

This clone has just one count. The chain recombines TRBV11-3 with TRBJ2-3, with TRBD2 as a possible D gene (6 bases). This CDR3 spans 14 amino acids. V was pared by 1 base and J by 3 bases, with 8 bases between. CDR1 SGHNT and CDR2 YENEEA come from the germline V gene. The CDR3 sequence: CASSLVGGTDTQYF. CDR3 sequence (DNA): TGTGCCAGCAGCTTAGTGGGGGGTACAGATACGCAGTATTTT.

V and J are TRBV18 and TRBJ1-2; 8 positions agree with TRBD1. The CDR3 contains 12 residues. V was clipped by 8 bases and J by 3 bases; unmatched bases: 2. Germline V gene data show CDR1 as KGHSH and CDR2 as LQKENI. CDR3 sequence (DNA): TGTGCCAGCGGACAGGGCGACTATGGCTACACCTTC. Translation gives CASGQGDYGYTF.

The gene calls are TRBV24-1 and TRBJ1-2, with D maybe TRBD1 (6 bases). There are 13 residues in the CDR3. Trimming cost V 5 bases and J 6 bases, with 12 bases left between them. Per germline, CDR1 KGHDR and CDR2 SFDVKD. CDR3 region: CATSGLNRDGYTF. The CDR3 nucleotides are TGTGCCACCAGTGGGCTAAACAGGGATGGCTACACCTTC.

CDR3 nucleotides: TGTGCCAGCAGCCAAGGACGGGACAGTTACACCTTC. Its translation: CASSQGRDSYTF. The chain links TRBV3-1 (or the pseudogene TRBV3-2) to TRBJ1-2, with TRBD1 matching 7 bases. The CDR3 consists of 12 residues. Germline loops: CDR1 LGHDT, CDR2 YNNKEL (reference sequence). The ends lost 1 base at V and 11 bases at J; junction bases unmatched: 4.

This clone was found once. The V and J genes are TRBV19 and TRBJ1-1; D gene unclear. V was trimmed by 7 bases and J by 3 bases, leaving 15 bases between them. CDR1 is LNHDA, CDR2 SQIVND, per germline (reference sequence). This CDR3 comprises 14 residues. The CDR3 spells CASTLRGWDTEAFF. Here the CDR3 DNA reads TGTGCCAGTACTCTCCGGGGTTGGGACACTGAAGCTTTCTTT.

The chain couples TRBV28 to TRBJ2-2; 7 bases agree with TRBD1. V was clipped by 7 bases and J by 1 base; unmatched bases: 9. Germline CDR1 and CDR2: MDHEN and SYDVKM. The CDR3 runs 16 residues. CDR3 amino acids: CASTQWRTGNTGELFF. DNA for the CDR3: TGTGCCAGCACCCAGTGGAGGACAGGGAACACCGGGGAGCTGTTTTTT.

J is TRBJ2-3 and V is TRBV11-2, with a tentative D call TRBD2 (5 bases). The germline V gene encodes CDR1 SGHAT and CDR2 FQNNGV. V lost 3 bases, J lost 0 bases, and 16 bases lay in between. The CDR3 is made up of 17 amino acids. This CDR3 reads CASSFDPRGFSTDTQYF. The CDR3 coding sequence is TGTGCCAGCAGCTTCGACCCCCGGGGATTTAGCACAGATACGCAGTATTTT.

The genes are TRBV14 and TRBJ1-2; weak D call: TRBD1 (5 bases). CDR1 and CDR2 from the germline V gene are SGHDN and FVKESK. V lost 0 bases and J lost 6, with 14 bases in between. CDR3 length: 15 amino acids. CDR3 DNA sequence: TGTGCCAGCAGCCAAGAATGGGCAGGGCGCCATGGCTACACCTTC. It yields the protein CASSQEWAGRHGYTF. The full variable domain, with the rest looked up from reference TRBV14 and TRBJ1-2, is EAGVTQFPSHSVIEKGQTVTLRCDPISGHDNLYWYRRVMGKEIKFLLHFVKESKQDESGMPNNRFLAERTGGTYSTLKVQPAELEDSGVYFCASSQEWAGRHGYTFGSGTRLTVV.

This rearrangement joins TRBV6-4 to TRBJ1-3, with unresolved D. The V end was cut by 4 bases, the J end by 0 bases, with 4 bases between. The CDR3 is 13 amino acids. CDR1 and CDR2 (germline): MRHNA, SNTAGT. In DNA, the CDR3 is TGTGCCAGCAGTGCAAACTCTGGAAACACCATATATTTT. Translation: CASSANSGNTIYF.

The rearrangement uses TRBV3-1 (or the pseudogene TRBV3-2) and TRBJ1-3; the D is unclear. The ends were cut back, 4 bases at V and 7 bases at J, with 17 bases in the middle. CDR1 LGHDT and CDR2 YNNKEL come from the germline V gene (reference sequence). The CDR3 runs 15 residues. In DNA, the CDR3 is TGTGCCAGCAGCCCGGTGAGGAGGTTAGGGAACACCATATATTTT. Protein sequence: CASSPVRRLGNTIYF.